The 11 T cell receptor beta chains in this list originate from one sample, sequenced in a study of shared T cell receptors in the human thymus. Repertoires were generated with immunoSEQ multiplex PCR, while TCRdb's copy carries only in-frame clones and drops some. The sample lists under 850,000 clones; 70% to 90% were seen once. These data were also filed under a second study, of human thymus T cells.

Sequenced: thymocytes. The receptor source for this set is a boy less than two years old with a congenital heart defect.

This chain uses TRBV28 with TRBJ2-7; 7 nucleotides match TRBD1. The germline gives CDR1 MDHEN, CDR2 SYDVKM. V lost 7 bases to trimming and J lost 3 bases; unmatched junction nucleotides: 6. This CDR3 has 13 residues. The CDR3 protein is CASNSDRVYEQYF. DNA of the CDR3: TGTGCCAGCAACTCCGACAGGGTCTACGAGCAGTACTTC.

V gene TRBV6-1 combines with J gene TRBJ2-7; tentatively, D is TRBD2 (7 bases). This CDR3 has 15 amino acids. Germline assignment: CDR1 MNHNS and CDR2 SASEGT. V lost 2 bases and J 3 bases, leaving 14 bases between the germline ends. The CDR3 DNA sequence: TGTGCCAGCAGTGAAACGGGGGGCAGGGTCTACGAGCAGTACTTC. This codes for CASSETGGRVYEQYF.

The gene calls are TRBV10-3 and TRBJ2-6; the D gene is possibly TRBD1 (6 bases). The CDR3 sequence is 18 residues long. Per the germline V gene, CDR1 is ENHRY and CDR2 is SYGVKD. V shed 7 bases and J shed 0 bases, with 19 bases lying between them. CDR3 in amino acids: CAINPTGRTYSGANVLTF. DNA of the CDR3: TGTGCCATCAATCCGACAGGTCGAACTTACTCTGGGGCCAACGTCCTGACTTTC.

Only a few counts were recorded for this clone. V usage is TRBV14 and J usage is TRBJ1-1; D gene ambiguous. The CDR3 loop spans 16 amino acids. CDR1 and CDR2 from the germline V gene are SGHDN and FVKESK. Trimming stripped 0 bases from V and 0 bases from J, with 11 bases between. DNA of the CDR3: TGTGCCAGCAGCCAAGATCTCGCATCTATGAACACTGAAGCTTTCTTT. This sequence encodes CASSQDLASMNTEAFF.

This sequence joins TRBV6-5 and TRBJ1-4; D remains ambiguous. CDR1 and CDR2 from the germline V gene are MNHEY and SVGAGI. V dropped 2 bases and J dropped 8 bases, with 18 bases sitting between them. The CDR3 loop spans 16 amino acids. The CDR3 here is CASSYDPPPGSEKLFF. In DNA form, the CDR3 reads TGTGCCAGCAGTTACGATCCCCCCCCAGGAAGCGAAAAACTGTTTTTT.

The V and J genes are TRBV29-1 and TRBJ2-3, with TRBD2 matching over 8 bases. Germline values: CDR1 SQVTM, CDR2 ANQGSEA. V shed 4 bases and J 2 bases; nucleotides not matched to a gene: 8. The CDR3 loop spans 15 amino acids. The CDR3 here is CSVGLAGTPTDTQYF. The CDR3 nucleotides read TGCAGCGTTGGTTTAGCGGGAACACCCACAGATACGCAGTATTTT.

This chain uses TRBV15 with TRBJ1-1; tentative D call: TRBD1 (6 bases). This CDR3 is 15 amino acids long. Germline CDR1 LNHNV, CDR2 YYDKDF (reference sequence). Between the trimmed V and J ends, which lost 0 bases and 11 bases, there was a span of 19 bases. CDR3 residues: CATSRDRARTGWAFF. The CDR3 DNA reads as TGTGCCACCAGCAGAGATAGGGCGCGAACAGGGTGGGCTTTCTTT.

This clone was seen only once. The chain joins TRBV11-3 to TRBJ2-5; D may be TRBD1 (6 bases). The CDR3 runs 12 residues. Deletions cut 5 bases from V and 5 bases from J, with 9 bases between. From germline, CDR1 is SGHNT and CDR2 YENEEA. CDR3 region: CASSRDTETQYF. The DNA of the CDR3 is TGTGCCAGCAGCCGGGACACGGAGACCCAGTACTTC.

V gene TRBV28 combines with J gene TRBJ2-5, with 11 bases fitting TRBD1. The V gene end was trimmed by 6 bases and the J gene end by 3 bases; junction bases not matched to a gene: 6. Germline CDR1 and CDR2: MDHEN and SYDVKM. CDR3 size: 15 residues. The CDR3 is CASRTRDRGEETQYF. The DNA of the CDR3 is TGTGCCAGCAGAACCCGGGACAGGGGGGAAGAGACCCAGTACTTC. The full variable domain, completed using reference TRBV28 and TRBJ2-5, is DVKVTQSSRYLVKRTGEKVFLECVQDMDHENMFWYRQDPGLGLRLIYFSYDVKMKEKGDIPEGYSVSREKKERFSLILESASTNQTSMYLCASRTRDRGEETQYFGPGTRLLVL.

The CDR3 region has the DNA TGTGCCAGCAGTTTGCTGAGTACGGCGGGTCAGCCCCAGCATTTT. This sequence encodes CASSLLSTAGQPQHF. This chain joins TRBV28 and TRBJ1-5; D is unresolved. Trimming took off 3 bases at V and 6 bases at J, with 15 bases between the two ends. The CDR3 spans 15 residues. Per the germline V gene, CDR1 is MDHEN and CDR2 is SYDVKM.

This clone was seen a few times. The rearrangement links TRBV5-6 to TRBJ1-1, with 7 bases identical to TRBD1. The CDR3 is 16 amino acids. The V and J ends lost 4 bases and 4 bases, in that order; junction bases with no gene match: 13. Germline CDR1 SGHDT, CDR2 YYEEEE. CDR3 in DNA: TGTGCCAGCAGCCCAATCCACCGACAGGGTGTCACTGAAGCTTTCTTT. It is translated as CASSPIHRQGVTEAFF.